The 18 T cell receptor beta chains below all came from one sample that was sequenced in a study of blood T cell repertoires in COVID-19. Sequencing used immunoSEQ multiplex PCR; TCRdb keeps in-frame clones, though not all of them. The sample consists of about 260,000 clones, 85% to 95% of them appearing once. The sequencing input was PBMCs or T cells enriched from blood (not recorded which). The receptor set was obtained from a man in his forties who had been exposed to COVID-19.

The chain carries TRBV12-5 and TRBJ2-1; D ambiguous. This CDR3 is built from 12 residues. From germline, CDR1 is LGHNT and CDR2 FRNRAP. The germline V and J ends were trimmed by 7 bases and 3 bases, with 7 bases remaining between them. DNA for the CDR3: TGTGCTAGTGAGGCTAGCTACAATGAGCAGTTCTTC. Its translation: CASEASYNEQFF.

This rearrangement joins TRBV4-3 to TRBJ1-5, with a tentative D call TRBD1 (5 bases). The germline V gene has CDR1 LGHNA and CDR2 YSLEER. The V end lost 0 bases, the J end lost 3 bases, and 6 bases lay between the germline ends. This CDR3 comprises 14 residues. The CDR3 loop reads CASSQDRANQPQHF. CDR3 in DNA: TGCGCCAGCAGCCAAGACAGGGCCAATCAGCCCCAGCATTTT.

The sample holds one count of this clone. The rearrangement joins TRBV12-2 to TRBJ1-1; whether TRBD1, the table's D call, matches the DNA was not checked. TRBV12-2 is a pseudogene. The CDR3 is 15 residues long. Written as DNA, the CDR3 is TGTGCAAGTCGCTTAGCGGACACAGGTAACACTGAAGCTTTCTTT. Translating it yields CASRLADTGNTEAFF.

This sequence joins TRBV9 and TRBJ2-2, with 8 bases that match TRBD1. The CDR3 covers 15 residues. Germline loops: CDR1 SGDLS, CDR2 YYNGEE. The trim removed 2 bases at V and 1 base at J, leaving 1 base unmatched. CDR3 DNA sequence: TGTGCCAGCAGCGTCGGGACAGGGAACACCGGGGAGCTGTTTTTT. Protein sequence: CASSVGTGNTGELFF. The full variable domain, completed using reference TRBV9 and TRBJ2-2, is DSGVTQTPKHLITATGQRVTLRCSPRSGDLSVYWYQQSLDQGLQFLIQYYNGEERAKGNILERFSAQQFPDLHSELNLSSLELGDSALYFCASSVGTGNTGELFFGEGSRLTVL.

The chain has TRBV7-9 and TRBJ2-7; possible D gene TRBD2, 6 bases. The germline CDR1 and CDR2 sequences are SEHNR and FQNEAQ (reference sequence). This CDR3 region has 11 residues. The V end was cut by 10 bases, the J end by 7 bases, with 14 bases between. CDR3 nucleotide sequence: TGTGCCACTATAATACGGGGGGAGCAGTACTTC. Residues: CATIIRGEQYF.

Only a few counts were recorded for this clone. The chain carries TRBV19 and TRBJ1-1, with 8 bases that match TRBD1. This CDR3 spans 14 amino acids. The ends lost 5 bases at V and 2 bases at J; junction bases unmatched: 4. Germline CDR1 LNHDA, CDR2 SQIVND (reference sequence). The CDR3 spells CASSWDRKNTEAFF. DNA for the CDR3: TGTGCCAGTAGTTGGGACAGGAAAAACACTGAAGCTTTCTTT.

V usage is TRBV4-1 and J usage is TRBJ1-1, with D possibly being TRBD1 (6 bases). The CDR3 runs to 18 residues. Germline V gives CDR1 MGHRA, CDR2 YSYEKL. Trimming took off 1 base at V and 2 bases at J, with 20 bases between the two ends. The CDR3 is CASSQAVLRGTKNTEAFF. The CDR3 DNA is TGCGCCAGCAGCCAAGCGGTCCTCAGAGGGACAAAAAACACTGAAGCTTTCTTT.

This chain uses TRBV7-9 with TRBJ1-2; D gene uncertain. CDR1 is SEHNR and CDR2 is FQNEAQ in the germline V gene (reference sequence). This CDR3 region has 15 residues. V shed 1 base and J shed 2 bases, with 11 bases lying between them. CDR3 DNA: TGTGCCAGCAGCTTAGTGTCCGGCGGGAACTATGGCTACACCTTC. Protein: CASSLVSGGNYGYTF.

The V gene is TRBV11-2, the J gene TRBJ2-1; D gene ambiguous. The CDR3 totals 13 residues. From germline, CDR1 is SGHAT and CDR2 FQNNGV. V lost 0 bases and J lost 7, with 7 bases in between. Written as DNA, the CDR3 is TGTGCCAGCAGCTTAGAGTCTCTAAATGAGCAGTTCTTC. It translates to CASSLESLNEQFF.

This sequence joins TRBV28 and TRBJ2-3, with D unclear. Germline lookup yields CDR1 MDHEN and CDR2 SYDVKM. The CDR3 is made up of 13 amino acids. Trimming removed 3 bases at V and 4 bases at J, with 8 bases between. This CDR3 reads CASSFGRSDTQYF. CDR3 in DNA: TGTGCCAGCAGTTTTGGCAGATCAGATACGCAGTATTTT.

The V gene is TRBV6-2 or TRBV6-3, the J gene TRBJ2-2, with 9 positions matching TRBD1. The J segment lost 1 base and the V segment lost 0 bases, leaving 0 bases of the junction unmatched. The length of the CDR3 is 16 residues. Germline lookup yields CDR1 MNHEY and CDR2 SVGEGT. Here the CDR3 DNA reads TGTGCCAGCAGTTACTCGGACAGGGGGAACACCGGGGAGCTGTTTTTT. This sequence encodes CASSYSDRGNTGELFF.

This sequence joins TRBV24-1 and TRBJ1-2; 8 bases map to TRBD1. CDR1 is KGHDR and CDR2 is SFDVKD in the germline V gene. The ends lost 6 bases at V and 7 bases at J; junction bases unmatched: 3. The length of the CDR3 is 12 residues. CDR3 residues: CATSPGGLGYTF. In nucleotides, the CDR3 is TGTGCCACCAGTCCAGGGGGCCTTGGCTACACCTTC.

The DNA for the CDR3 is TGCGCCAGCAGCTTGGTCAGGTTGGAAGCCGAGCAGTACTTC. It translates to CASSLVRLEAEQYF. The V gene is TRBV5-1, the J gene TRBJ2-7, with no clear D. The CDR3 has 14 residues. V dropped 0 bases and J dropped 6 bases, with 13 bases sitting between them. Per the germline V gene, CDR1 is SGHRS and CDR2 is YFSETQ.

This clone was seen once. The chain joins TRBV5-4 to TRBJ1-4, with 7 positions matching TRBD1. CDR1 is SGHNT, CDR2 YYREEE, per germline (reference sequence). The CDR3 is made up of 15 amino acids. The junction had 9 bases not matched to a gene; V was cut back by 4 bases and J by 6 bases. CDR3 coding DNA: TGTGCCAGCAGCGTGACAGGGAGAGGTGATGAAAAACTGTTTTTT. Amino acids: CASSVTGRGDEKLFF.

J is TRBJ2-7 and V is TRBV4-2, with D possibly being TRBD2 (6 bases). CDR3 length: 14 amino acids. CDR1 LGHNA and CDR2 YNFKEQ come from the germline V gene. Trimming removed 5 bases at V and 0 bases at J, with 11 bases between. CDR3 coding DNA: TGTGCCAGCAGCACGGGACTGGACTCCTACGAGCAGTACTTC. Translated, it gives CASSTGLDSYEQYF.

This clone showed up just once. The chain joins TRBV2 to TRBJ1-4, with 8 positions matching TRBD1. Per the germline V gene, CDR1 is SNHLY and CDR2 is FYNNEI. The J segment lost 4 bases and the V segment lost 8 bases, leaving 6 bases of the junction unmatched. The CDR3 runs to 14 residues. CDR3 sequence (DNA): TGTGCCAGCGCAGGACAGGGAGGTAATGAAAAACTGTTTTTT. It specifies CASAGQGGNEKLFF.

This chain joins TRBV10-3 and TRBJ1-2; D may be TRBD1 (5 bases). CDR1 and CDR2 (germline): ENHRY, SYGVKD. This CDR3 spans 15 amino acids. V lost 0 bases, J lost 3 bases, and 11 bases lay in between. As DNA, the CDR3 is TGTGCCATCAGTGAGTCGCAGGGTCTTGACTATGGCTACACCTTC. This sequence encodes CAISESQGLDYGYTF.

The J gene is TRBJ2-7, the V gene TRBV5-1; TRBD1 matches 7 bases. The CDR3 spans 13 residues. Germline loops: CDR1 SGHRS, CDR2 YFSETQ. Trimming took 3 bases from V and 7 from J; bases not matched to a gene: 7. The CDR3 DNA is TGCGCCAGCAGCTACCGGGACAGCGAGGAGCAGTACTTC. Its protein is CASSYRDSEEQYF.